The next 11 T cell receptor beta chains were all read from a single sample in a study of shared clonotypes between healthy human individuals. Cells designated naive CD8 were CD45RO-negative and were positively selected for CCR7, with terminally differentiated effector memory CD45RA+ cells excluded. Method: immunoSEQ multiplex PCR; TCRdb's copy keeps in-frame clones and lacks some. The table records 2 million or so clones, about 95% of them present only once. The sample comprised naive CD8+ T cells sorted from blood. These receptors were taken from a man younger than 35 in good health.

Details on this clone: One end of the junction is discordant with germline, which a read error may explain. This sequence joins TRBV7-9 and TRBJ1-1; 7 bases agree with TRBD1. This CDR3 spans 14 amino acids. The V gene's germline CDR1 is SEHNR and CDR2 FQNEAQ (reference sequence). CDR3 DNA sequence: TGTGCCAGCAGCGACAGGGCGCTGAACACCGAAGCTTTCTTT. This encodes CASSDRALNTEAFF.

The chain is built from TRBV9 and TRBJ2-3, with TRBD1 matching 8 bases. The trim removed 3 bases at V and 4 bases at J, leaving 10 bases unmatched. Germline assignment: CDR1 SGDLS and CDR2 YYNGEE. The CDR3 spans 16 residues. The CDR3, as DNA: TGTGCCAGCAGCGCAAGGTGGGACAGGCGAGCAGATACGCAGTATTTT. Its translation is CASSARWDRRADTQYF.

The CDR3: CASSPQDRSYEQYF. CDR3 DNA: TGCGCCAGCAGCCCACAGGACAGATCCTACGAGCAGTACTTC. J is TRBJ2-7 and V is TRBV5-1; tentative D call: TRBD1 (6 bases). This CDR3 contains 14 residues. V lost 4 bases, J lost 1 base, and 12 bases lay in between. Germline-derived CDR1 and CDR2 are SGHRS and YFSETQ. Supplemented by reference TRBV5-1 and TRBJ2-7, the full variable domain reads KAGVTQTPRYLIKTRGQQVTLSCSPISGHRSVSWYQQTPGQGLQFLFEYFSETQRNKGNFPGRFSGRQFSNSRSEMNVSTLELGDSALYLCASSPQDRSYEQYFGPGTRLTVT.

The rearrangement links TRBV19 to TRBJ2-7; D gene ambiguous. Deletions cut 3 bases from V and 2 bases from J, with 8 bases between. Germline V gene lookup returns CDR1 LNHDA and CDR2 SQIVND (reference sequence). The CDR3 consists of 13 residues. The CDR3 region is CASSMSRTYEQYF. CDR3 DNA sequence: TGTGCCAGTAGTATGAGTCGCACCTACGAGCAGTACTTC. Complete variable domain (other parts from reference TRBV19 and TRBJ2-7): DGGITQSPKYLFRKEGQNVTLSCEQNLNHDAMYWYRQDPGQGLRLIYYSQIVNDFQKGDIAEGYSVSREKKESFPLTVTSAQKNPTAFYLCASSMSRTYEQYFGPGTRLTVT.

V gene TRBV2 combines with J gene TRBJ2-7; D possibly corresponds to TRBD2 (5 bases). The V gene's germline CDR1 is SNHLY and CDR2 FYNNEI. The germline V and J ends were trimmed by 1 base and 2 bases, with 9 bases remaining between them. The CDR3 contains 14 residues. For the CDR3, the DNA is TGTGCCAGCAGTGAAGTGGACTCCCCCTACGAGCAGTACTTC. It is translated as CASSEVDSPYEQYF.

The chain uses TRBV7-6 and TRBJ1-5; D ambiguous. V was shortened by 5 bases and J by 7 bases, with 12 bases between the two germline ends. The CDR3 runs 13 residues. Germline V lookup: CDR1 SGHVS, CDR2 FNYEAQ. The CDR3 region is CASSVSSQQPQHF. The CDR3 DNA reads as TGTGCCAGCAGCGTCTCATCGCAGCAGCCCCAGCATTTT.

The chain joins TRBV6-6 to TRBJ2-7; TRBD2 aligns across 7 bases. The CDR3 is 14 amino acids. V lost 7 bases and J lost 3; bases outside the gene matches: 9. Germline V lookup: CDR1 MNHNY, CDR2 SVGAGI (reference sequence). The CDR3 DNA reads TGTGCCAGCACCCACTTGGCGGGGGACTACGAGCAGTACTTC. Amino acids: CASTHLAGDYEQYF.

The gene calls are TRBV5-6 and TRBJ2-7; a weak D match, TRBD2 (5 bases). CDR1 and CDR2 from the germline V gene are SGHDT and YYEEEE. This CDR3 comprises 13 residues. V dropped 4 bases and J dropped 1 base, with 9 bases sitting between them. The CDR3 DNA sequence: TGTGCCAGCAGCCGCGGGTATTCCTACGAGCAGTACTTC. Protein sequence: CASSRGYSYEQYF.

The chain uses TRBV5-4 and TRBJ2-3; 8 bases are shared with TRBD2. Germline values: CDR1 SGHNT, CDR2 YYREEE (reference sequence). The CDR3 is 20 amino acids. V shed 1 base, J shed 3 bases, and the junction held 19 bases outside the gene matches. CDR3 sequence reads: CASSLQGFAGGSEGTDTQYF. CDR3 in DNA: TGTGCCAGCAGCTTGCAGGGATTTGCGGGAGGCTCCGAGGGAACAGATACGCAGTATTTT.

V and J are TRBV7-2 and TRBJ2-7; maybe TRBD1 (5 bases). The length of the CDR3 is 14 residues. Germline V gene lookup returns CDR1 SGHTA and CDR2 FQGNSA. V shed 0 bases and J shed 6 bases, with 12 bases lying between them. The CDR3 DNA reads TGTGCCAGCAGCTTAGCGGGGCTAGGTCCCGAGCAGTACTTC. Residues: CASSLAGLGPEQYF. The variable domain in full, completed from reference TRBV7-2 and TRBJ2-7, reads GAGVSQSPSNKVTEKGKDVELRCDPISGHTALYWYRQSLGQGLEFLIYFQGNSAPDKSGLPSDRFSAERTGGSVSTLTIQRTQQEDSAVYLCASSLAGLGPEQYFGPGTRLTVT.

Points on this clone: A junction boundary mismatches the germline segment, possibly from a read error. This chain joins TRBV7-7 and TRBJ1-3; TRBD1 aligns across 10 bases. Per germline, CDR1 SSHAT and CDR2 FNYEAQ (reference sequence). The CDR3 loop spans 17 amino acids. The CDR3 protein is CASSLGGTGDPGNTIYF. Here the CDR3 DNA reads TGTGCTAGCAGCTTAGGTGGGACAGGGGATCCCGGAAACACCATATATTTT. The full variable domain, completed using reference TRBV7-7 and TRBJ1-3, is GAGVSQSPRYKVTKRGQDVTLRCDPISSHATLYWYQQALGQGPEFLTYFNYEAQPDKSGLPSDRFSAERPEGSISTLTIQRTEQRDSAMYRCASSLGGTGDPGNTIYFGEGSWLTVV.